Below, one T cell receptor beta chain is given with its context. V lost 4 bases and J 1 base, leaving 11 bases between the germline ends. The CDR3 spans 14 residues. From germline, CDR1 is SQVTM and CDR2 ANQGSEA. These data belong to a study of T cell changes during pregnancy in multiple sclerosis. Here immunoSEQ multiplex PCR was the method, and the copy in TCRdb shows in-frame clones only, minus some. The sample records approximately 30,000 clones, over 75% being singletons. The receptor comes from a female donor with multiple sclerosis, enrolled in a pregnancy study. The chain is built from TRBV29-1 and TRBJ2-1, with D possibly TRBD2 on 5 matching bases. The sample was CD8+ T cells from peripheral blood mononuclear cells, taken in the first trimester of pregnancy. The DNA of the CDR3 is TGCAGCGTTGGTCCGGGAACTTCCTACAATGAGCAGTTCTTC. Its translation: CSVGPGTSYNEQFF.